This T cell receptor (beta chain) appears in the sequencing data of a study of regulatory T cells (dated by TCRdb to 2017 to 2018). Background on the whole study: The study compared T-cell receptor beta repertoires of sorted regulatory, conventional CD4+ and CD8+ T cells between CD3G-deficient patients and healthy controls. What the authors observed across the whole study: Restricted unique TRB V-J pairs and skewed V and J gene usage were observed in patient repertoires, most markedly in regulatory T cells. Conventional CD4+ T cells from CD3G-deficient patients were enriched for hydrophobic residues at CDR3 positions 6 and 7, suggesting more self-reactive specificities.

For the multiplex PCR, 52 forward TRBV primers and 13 reverse TRBJ primers were used, and amplification bias was corrected with both assay-based and computational methods. Rearranged TRB loci were amplified from genomic DNA by multiplex PCR within the immunoSEQ assay. TRB amplicons were sequenced on an Illumina HiSeq platform. As for the authors' bioinformatics: Raw sequences were error-filtered and aligned to reference gene sequences by custom algorithms, then analyzed with the immunoSEQ online tools. Frequencies of productive and nonproductive TRB rearrangements were assessed among unique sequences as well as among total sequences. Hydrophobicity and amino acid composition of residues 6 and 7 within the TRB CDR3 were used to estimate the potential for self-reactivity. Prism software was used to run t tests, Mann-Whitney tests or two-way ANOVA for comparisons between groups. Sourced from immuneACCESS, this table was stored by TCRdb with only in-frame sequences that have V and J called. A share of the clones is absent; for the studies checked, an unresolved V gene accounts for under half, and the remainder has no known explanation. The V and J calls and clone size were taken over from that table, and D and trimming were inferred from the DNA. The sample table contains tens of thousands of clones; only one count was recorded for 85% to 95% of them. The ten biggest clones cover roughly 1.6% of the sample.

Based on the germline V gene, the CDR1 and CDR2 sequences are SGHDT and YYEEEE. Compared with germline, V lacks 5 bases and J lacks 4 bases; bases without a gene match: 5. The CDR3 has 13 amino acids, counting the end cysteine and phenylalanine. The retained sequence is limited to the CDR3, 39 bases, with the frame set at the first base. All CD3G-deficient patients had evidence of autoimmunity, which was more severe in two of the patients. Patients were tested at ages ranging from 2 to 39 years, and reduced naive and increased memory CD4+ and CD8+ T-cell proportions were found in the patients. CD4+ cells were FACS-sorted into CD25-high CD127-low regulatory T cells and CD25-low CD127-high conventional CD4+ T cells. The patient group comprised 5 or 6 individuals with CD3G deficiency. An international network of physicians across the United States, Europe and Asia provided the patient samples and clinical data. Peripheral blood mononuclear cells were isolated by Ficoll density separation.

A word on this clone: Its antigen is unknown. Base qualities were left out, and no much larger clone turns up one base away.

The chain links TRBV5-6 with TRBJ1-2, with TRBD1 identical over 7 junction bases. The sequence derives from a young adult with CD3G deficiency. Source material: conventional CD4+ T cells sorted from blood. In nucleotides, the sequence is TGTGCCAGCAGAGACAGGGTGGTCTATGGCTACACCTTC. Its coded protein is CASRDRVVYGYTF.